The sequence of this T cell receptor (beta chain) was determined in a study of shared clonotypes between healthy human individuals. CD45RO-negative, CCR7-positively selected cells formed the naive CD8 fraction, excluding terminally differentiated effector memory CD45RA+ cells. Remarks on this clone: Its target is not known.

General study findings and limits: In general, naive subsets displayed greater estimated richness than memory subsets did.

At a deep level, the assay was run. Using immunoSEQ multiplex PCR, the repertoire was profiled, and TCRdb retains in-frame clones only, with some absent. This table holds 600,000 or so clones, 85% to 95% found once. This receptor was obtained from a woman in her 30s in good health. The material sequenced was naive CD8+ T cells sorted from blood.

CDR3 bases: TGTGCCAGCAGTTACGATATTGATTACAATGAGCAGTTCTTC. It is translated as CASSYDIDYNEQFF. V is TRBV6-5 and J is TRBJ2-1; no clear D. V lost 2 bases to trimming and J lost 4 bases, with 9 bases between them. The CDR3 covers 14 residues. CDR1 is MNHEY, CDR2 SVGAGI, per germline.